The rows below give T cell receptor beta chains drawn from one sample of a study of T cell responses to AZD1222 COVID-19 vaccine. Produced via immunoSEQ multiplex PCR; TCRdb's table is partial and in-frame only. The table includes over 150,000 clones, 88% detected once. The sequenced sample was peripheral blood, obtained on day 0 of AZD1222 vaccination. Every receptor here comes from an adult in good health. The CDR3 runs from the conserved cysteine through the conserved F or W. D genes are given only for firm matches. The size field is filled for only some rows; it gives once, few, many or a size class.

d_gene,abundance,j_gene,v_gene,CDR3nt,CDR3aa
-,-,TRBJ2-2,TRBV3-1/TRBV3-2,TGTGCCAGCAGCCTGGAGACTACCGGGGAGCTGTTTTTT,CASSLETTGELFF
TRBD2,-,TRBJ2-1,TRBV29-1,TGCAGCGTTGATTCCTCAACTAGCGGGTTTAGCTCCTACAATGAGCAGTTCTTC,CSVDSSTSGFSSYNEQFF
-,-,TRBJ1-1,TRBV12-3/TRBV12-4,TGTGCCAGCAGTTTAGTTGGGGCTCGAGCTTTCTTT,CASSLVGARAFF
-,-,TRBJ2-1,TRBV12-3/TRBV12-4,TGTGCCAGCAGTTTAGCAGGAACCAATGAGCAGTTCTTC,CASSLAGTNEQFF
-,-,TRBJ2-3,TRBV6-5,TGTGCCAGCAGTTACAGGAACAGGGCCACAGATACGCAGTATTTT,CASSYRNRATDTQYF
-,-,TRBJ1-5,TRBV27,TGTGCCAGCAGTTTACGGGCCATTTCTAGCAATCAGCCCCAGCATTTT,CASSLRAISSNQPQHF
-,-,TRBJ1-1,TRBV19,TGTGCCAGTAGTAGTTATACAGGGACCACTGAAGCTTTCTTT,CASSSYTGTTEAFF
TRBD2,-,TRBJ2-3,TRBV19,TGTGCCAGTAGTAGCGGGGGGACCACAGATACGCAGTATTTT,CASSSGGTTDTQYF
-,-,TRBJ1-2,TRBV20-1,TGCAGTGCCTTCACAGTCCCGGGCTACACCTTC,CSAFTVPGYTF
-,-,TRBJ2-4,TRBV29-1,TGCAGCGTAGGGAGGTTGGACATTCAGTACTTC,CSVGRLDIQYF
-,-,TRBJ1-1,TRBV11-2,TGTGCCAGCAGCCTCGGGGTGGAGAACACTGAAGCTTTCTTT,CASSLGVENTEAFF
-,once,TRBJ1-1,TRBV2,TGTGCCAGGGGGGGCAGGGACGCCACTGAAGCTTTCTTT,CARGGRDATEAFF
TRBD2,-,TRBJ2-7,TRBV25-1,TGTGCCAGCAGTGTAGCGGGGCATTCGCTTGGCGAGCAGTACTTC,CASSVAGHSLGEQYF
-,-,TRBJ2-7,TRBV6-1,TGTGCCAGCAGTGACCAGACAGGCTACGAGCAGTACTTC,CASSDQTGYEQYF
-,-,TRBJ1-3,TRBV4-2,TGTGCCAGCAGCCAAGATGAAAGGGGAAACACCATATATTTT,CASSQDERGNTIYF
TRBD1,-,TRBJ1-4,TRBV5-1,TGCGCCAGCAGCTTGTTTTCAGGGGGCGGTGAAAAACTGTTTTTT,CASSLFSGGGEKLFF
TRBD2,-,TRBJ2-3,TRBV6-2/TRBV6-3,TGTGCCAGCAGTTACAGTAGCGGGGGGTTAACAGATACGCAGTATTTT,CASSYSSGGLTDTQYF
TRBD1,-,TRBJ1-2,TRBV13,TGTGCCAGCAGCTGGACAGGGGATGGCTACACCTTC,CASSWTGDGYTF
-,-,TRBJ1-1,TRBV4-1,TGCGCCAGCAGCCAAGACAGATTCACCAGCACTGAAGCTTTCTTT,CASSQDRFTSTEAFF
-,-,TRBJ2-5,TRBV7-9,TGTGCCAGCAGCTTAGCTATTAGCCAAGAGACCCAGTACTTC,CASSLAISQETQYF
-,-,TRBJ2-2,TRBV11-2,TGTGCCAGCAGCTTACAGCGGACCGGGGAGCTGTTTTTT,CASSLQRTGELFF
TRBD2,-,TRBJ2-3,TRBV29-1,TGCAGCGTTCAAGGACTAGCGGGGAAAACAGATACGCAGTATTTT,CSVQGLAGKTDTQYF
-,-,TRBJ2-5,TRBV21-1,-,CASSKGVGQGIKCKGQETQYF
-,once,TRBJ2-2,TRBV27,TGTGCCAGCAGTTACAGGACCGGGGAGCTGTTTTTT,CASSYRTGELFF
-,-,TRBJ1-1,TRBV7-2,TGTGCCTGCCGGGAAGGGGGGTTAGGCACTGAAGCTTTCTTT,CACREGGLGTEAFF
-,-,TRBJ2-2,TRBV4-3,TGCGCCAGCAGCCAAACCCACTTCACCGGGGAGCTGTTTTTT,CASSQTHFTGELFF
-,-,TRBJ1-1,TRBV6-5,TGTGCCAGCACCAAAGGATGGGGGACCGGCACTGAAGCTTTCTTT,CASTKGWGTGTEAFF
-,-,TRBJ1-5,TRBV6-2/TRBV6-3,TGTGCCAGCAGTTACTATCGGGGGCTCCTGAGTCAGCCCCAGCATTTT,CASSYYRGLLSQPQHF
-,-,TRBJ1-5,TRBV2,TGTGCCAGCAGTTATACTCCGGGGCAGGGCGGAAATCAGCCCCAGCATTTT,CASSYTPGQGGNQPQHF
-,-,TRBJ1-6,TRBV12-5,TGTGCTAGTGGGGTCAGGGATAATTCACCCCTCCACTTT,CASGVRDNSPLHF
-,-,TRBJ1-6,TRBV7-9,TGTGCCAGCAGCTTTACCCCGGATAATTCACCCCTCCACTTT,CASSFTPDNSPLHF
TRBD1,once,TRBJ2-1,TRBV3-1/TRBV3-2,TGTGCCAGCAGCCAGGGGACAGGGGGCGGGAATGAGCAGTTCTTC,CASSQGTGGGNEQFF
-,-,TRBJ2-1,TRBV7-2,TGTGCCAGCAGCTTATCTGGCTACCCCTACAATGAGCAGTTCTTC,CASSLSGYPYNEQFF